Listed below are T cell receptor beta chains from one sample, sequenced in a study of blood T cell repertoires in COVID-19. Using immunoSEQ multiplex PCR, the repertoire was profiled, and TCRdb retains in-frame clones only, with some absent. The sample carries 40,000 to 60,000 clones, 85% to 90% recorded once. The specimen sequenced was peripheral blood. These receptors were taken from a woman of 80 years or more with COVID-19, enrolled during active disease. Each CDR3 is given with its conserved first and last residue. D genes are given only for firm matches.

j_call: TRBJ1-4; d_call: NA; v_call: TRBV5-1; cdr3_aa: CASSRQGGSSEKLFF
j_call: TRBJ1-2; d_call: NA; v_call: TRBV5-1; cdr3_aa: CASSRGQNYGYTF
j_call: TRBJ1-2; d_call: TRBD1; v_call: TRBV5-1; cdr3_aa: CASSLGTGGIYGYTF
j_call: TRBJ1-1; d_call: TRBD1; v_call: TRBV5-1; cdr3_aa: CASSPGQLLMNTEAFF
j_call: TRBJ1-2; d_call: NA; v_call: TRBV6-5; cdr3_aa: CASSYLGSRGYTF
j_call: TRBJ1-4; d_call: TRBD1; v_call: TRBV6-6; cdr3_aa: CASSPGQGASTNEKLFF
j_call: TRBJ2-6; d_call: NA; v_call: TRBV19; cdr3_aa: CASRGLGAEGANVLTF
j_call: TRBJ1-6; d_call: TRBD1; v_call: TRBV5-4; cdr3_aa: CASSLETGGNSPLHF
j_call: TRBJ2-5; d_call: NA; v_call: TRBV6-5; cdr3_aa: CASSYGRTPGETQYF
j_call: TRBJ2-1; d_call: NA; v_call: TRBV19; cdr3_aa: CASRFRGVTGEQFF
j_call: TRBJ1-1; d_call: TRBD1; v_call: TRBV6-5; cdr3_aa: CASSYPGQGLDTEAFF
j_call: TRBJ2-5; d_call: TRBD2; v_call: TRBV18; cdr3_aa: CASSLTSAQETQYF
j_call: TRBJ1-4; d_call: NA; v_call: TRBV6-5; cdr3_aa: CASSRRGINEKLFF
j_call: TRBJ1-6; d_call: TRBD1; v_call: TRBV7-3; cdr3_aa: CASSLTDRGSPLHF
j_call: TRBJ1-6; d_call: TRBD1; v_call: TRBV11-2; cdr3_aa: CASSSQGQGGNSPLHF
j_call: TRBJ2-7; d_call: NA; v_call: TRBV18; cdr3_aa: CASSPTSNEQYF
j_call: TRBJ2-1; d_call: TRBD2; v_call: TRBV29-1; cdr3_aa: CSGHGGSYNEQFF
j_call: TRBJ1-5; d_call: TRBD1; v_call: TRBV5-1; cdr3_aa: CASSTGQGDPHQPQHF
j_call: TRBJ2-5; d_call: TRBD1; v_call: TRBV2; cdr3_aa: CASSRDREETQYF
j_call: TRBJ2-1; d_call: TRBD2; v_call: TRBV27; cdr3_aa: CASSLTSGSDNEQFF
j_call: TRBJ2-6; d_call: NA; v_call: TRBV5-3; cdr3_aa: CARSLVGPRSGANVLTF
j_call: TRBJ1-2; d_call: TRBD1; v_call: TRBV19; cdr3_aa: CASLQTGMGGYTF
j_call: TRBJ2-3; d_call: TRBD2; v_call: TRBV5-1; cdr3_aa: CASRLAKGTDTQYF
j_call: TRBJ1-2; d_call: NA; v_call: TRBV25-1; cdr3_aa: CASSQGVGYTF
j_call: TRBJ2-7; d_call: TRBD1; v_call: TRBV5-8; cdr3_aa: CASSPRQGNYEQYF
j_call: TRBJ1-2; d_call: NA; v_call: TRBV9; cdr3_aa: CASSAALVGATGYTF
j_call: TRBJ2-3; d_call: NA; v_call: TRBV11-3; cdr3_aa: CASSLDHSGPSTDTQYF
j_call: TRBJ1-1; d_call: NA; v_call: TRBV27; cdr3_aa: CASVSGVPEAFF
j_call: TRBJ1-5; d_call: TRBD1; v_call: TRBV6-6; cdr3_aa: CASRGTGGGNQPQHF